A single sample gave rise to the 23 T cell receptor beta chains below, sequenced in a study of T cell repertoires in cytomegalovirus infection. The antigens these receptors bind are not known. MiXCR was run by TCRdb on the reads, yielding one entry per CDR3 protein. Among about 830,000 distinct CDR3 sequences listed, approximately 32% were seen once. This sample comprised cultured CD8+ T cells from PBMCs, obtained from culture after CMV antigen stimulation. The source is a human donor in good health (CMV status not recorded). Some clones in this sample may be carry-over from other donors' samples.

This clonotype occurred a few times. The CDR3 region is CASSGGNNQPQHF. In nucleotides, the CDR3 is TGTGCCAGCAGCGGGGGGAACAATCAGCCCCAGCATTTT. The chain couples TRBV7-6 to TRBJ1-5, with a tentative D call TRBD1 (5 bases). This CDR3 comprises 13 residues. Between the trimmed V and J ends, which lost 5 bases and 3 bases, there was a span of 8 bases. Germline CDR1 SGHVS, CDR2 FNYEAQ.

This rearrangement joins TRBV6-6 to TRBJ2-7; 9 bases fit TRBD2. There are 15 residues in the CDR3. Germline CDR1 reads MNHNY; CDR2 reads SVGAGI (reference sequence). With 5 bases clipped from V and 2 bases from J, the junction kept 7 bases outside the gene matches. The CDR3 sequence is CASSLRTSATYEQYV. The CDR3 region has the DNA TGTGCCAGCAGTCTCAGGACTAGCGCTACCTACGAGCAGTACGTC.

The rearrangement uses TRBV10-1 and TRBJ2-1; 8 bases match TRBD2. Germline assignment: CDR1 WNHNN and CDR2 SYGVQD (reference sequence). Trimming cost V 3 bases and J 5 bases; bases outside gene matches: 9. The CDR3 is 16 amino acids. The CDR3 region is CASSDPPGTRDNEQFF. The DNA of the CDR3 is TGCGCCAGCAGTGACCCCCCCGGGACTAGAGACAATGAGCAGTTCTTC.

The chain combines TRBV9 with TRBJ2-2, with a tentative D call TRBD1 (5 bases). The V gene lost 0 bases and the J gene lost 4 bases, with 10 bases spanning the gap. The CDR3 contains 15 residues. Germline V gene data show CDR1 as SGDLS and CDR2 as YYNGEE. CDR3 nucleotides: TGTGCCAGCAGCGTAGGGGGCGACGGCACCGGGGAGCTGTTTTTT. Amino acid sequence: CASSVGGDGTGELFF. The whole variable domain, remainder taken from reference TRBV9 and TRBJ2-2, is DSGVTQTPKHLITATGQRVTLRCSPRSGDLSVYWYQQSLDQGLQFLIQYYNGEERAKGNILERFSAQQFPDLHSELNLSSLELGDSALYFCASSVGGDGTGELFFGEGSRLTVL.

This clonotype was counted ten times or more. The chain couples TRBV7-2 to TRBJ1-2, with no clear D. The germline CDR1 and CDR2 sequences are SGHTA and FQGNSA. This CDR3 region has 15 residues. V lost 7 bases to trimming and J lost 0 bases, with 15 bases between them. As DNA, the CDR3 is TGTGCCAGCACCGTTGACCCGCTAGCTAACTATGGCTACACCTTC. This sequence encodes CASTVDPLANYGYTF.

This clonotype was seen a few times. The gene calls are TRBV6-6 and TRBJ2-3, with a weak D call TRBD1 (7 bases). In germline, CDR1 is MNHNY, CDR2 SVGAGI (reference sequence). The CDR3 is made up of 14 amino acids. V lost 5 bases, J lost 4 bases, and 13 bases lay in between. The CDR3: CASSPRGAADTQYF. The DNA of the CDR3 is TGTGCCAGCAGTCCCAGGGGGGCAGCAGATACGCAGTATTTT.

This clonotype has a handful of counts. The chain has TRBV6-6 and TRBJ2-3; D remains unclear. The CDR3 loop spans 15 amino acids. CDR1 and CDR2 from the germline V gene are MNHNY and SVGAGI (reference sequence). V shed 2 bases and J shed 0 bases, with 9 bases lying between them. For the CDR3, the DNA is TGTGCCAGCAGTTACACGGATTCTAGCACAGATACGCAGTATTTT. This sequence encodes CASSYTDSSTDTQYF.

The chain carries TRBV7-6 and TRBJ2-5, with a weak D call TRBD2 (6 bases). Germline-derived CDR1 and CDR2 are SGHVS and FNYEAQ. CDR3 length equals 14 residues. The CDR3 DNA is TGTTCTAGCAGCTCAATCACCTCGGGGGTTGACCAGTACTTC. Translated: CSSSSITSGVDQYF.

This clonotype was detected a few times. Written as DNA, the CDR3 is TGTGCCAGCAGCTTATTGACCGGGGGGTGGACTGAAGCTTTCTTT. Translated: CASSLLTGGWTEAFF. This chain uses TRBV7-6 with TRBJ1-1; the D gene is possibly TRBD1 (5 bases). The CDR3 runs to 15 residues. Germline CDR1 and CDR2: SGHVS and FNYEAQ. V gave up 2 bases and J gave up 5 bases, with 15 bases separating them.

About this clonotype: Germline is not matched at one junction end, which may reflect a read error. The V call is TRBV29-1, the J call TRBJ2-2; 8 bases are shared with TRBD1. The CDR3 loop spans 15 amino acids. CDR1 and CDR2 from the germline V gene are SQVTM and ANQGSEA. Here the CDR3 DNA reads TGTAGCGTTGTAGGACAGGGACGATTCACCGGGGAGCTGTTTTTT. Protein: CSVVGQGRFTGELFF.

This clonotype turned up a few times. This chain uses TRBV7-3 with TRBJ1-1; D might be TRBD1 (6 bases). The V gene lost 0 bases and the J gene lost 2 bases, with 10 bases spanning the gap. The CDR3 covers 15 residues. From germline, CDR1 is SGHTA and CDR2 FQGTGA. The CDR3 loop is CASSLTTGTNTEAFF. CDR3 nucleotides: TGTGCCAGCAGCTTAACGACGGGGACAAACACTGAAGCTTTCTTT.

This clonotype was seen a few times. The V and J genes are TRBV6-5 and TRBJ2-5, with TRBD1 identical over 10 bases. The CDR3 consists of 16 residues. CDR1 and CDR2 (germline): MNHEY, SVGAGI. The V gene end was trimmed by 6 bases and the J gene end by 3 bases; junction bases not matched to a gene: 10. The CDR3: CASRETGTGVKETQYF. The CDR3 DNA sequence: TGTGCCAGCAGAGAGACCGGGACAGGGGTAAAAGAGACCCAGTACTTC.

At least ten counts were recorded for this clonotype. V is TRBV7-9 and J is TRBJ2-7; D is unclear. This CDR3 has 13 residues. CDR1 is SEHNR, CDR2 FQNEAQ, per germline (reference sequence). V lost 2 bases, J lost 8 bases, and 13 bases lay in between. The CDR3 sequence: CASSLYPSDQQYF. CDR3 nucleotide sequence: TGTGCCAGCAGCTTATATCCCAGCGATCAGCAGTACTTC. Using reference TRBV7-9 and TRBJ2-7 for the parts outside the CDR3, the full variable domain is DTGVSQNPRHKITKRGQNVTFRCDPISEHNRLYWYRQTLGQGPEFLTYFQNEAQLEKSRLLSDRFSAERPKGSFSTLEIQRTEQGDSAMYLCASSLYPSDQQYFGPGTRLTVT.

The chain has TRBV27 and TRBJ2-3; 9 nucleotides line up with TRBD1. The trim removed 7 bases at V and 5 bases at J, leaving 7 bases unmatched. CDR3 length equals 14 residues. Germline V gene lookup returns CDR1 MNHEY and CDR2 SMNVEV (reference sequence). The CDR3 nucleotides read TGTGCCAGCAAAGACAGGGGGAGAGGAGATACGCAGTATTTT. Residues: CASKDRGRGDTQYF.

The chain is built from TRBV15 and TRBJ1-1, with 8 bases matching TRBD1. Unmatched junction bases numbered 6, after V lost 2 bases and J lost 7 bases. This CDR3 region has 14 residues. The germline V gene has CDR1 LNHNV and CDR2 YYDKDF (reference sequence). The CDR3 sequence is CATSRLGQADEAFF. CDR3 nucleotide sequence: TGTGCCACCAGCAGACTGGGACAGGCCGATGAAGCTTTCTTT.

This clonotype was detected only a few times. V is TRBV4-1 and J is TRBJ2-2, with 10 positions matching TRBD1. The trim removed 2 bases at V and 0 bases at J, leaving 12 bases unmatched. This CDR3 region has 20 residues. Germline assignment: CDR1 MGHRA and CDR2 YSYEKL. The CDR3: CASSQIPGQGLLANTGELFF. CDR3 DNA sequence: TGCGCCAGCAGCCAAATCCCGGGACAGGGGCTGCTAGCGAACACCGGGGAGCTGTTTTTT.

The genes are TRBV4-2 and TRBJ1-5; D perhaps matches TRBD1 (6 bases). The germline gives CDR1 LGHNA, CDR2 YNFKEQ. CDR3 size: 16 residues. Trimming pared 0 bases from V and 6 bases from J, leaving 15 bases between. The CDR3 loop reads CASSQEGWGAVQPQHF. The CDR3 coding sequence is TGTGCCAGCAGCCAAGAGGGTTGGGGGGCGGTTCAGCCCCAGCATTTT.

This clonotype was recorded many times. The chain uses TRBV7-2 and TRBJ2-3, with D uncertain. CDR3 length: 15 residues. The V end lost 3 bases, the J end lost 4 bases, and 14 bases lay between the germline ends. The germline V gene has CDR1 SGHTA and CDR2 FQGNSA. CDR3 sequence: CASSLGMHRPDTQYF. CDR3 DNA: TGTGCCAGCAGCTTGGGTATGCATCGGCCAGATACGCAGTATTTT.

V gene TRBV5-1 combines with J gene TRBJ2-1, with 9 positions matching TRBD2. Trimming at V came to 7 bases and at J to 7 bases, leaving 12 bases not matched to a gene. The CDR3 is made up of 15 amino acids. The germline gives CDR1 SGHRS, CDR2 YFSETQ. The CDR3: CASSHPQRGENEQFF. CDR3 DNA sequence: TGCGCCAGCTCCCATCCCCAGCGGGGGGAAAATGAGCAGTTCTTC.

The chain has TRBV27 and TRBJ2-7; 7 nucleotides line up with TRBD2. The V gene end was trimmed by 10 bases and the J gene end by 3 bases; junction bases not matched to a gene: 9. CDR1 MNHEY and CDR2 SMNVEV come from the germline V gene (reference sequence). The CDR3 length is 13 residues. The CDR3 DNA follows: TGTGCCACCGCCCCCTCGGGGGGCTACGAGCAGTACGTC. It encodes CATAPSGGYEQYV.

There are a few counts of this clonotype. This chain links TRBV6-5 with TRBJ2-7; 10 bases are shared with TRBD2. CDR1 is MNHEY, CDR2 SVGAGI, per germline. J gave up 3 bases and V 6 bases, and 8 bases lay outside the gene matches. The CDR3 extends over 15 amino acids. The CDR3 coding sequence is TGTGCCAGCAGCCCCGGACTAGCGGCGAACTACGAGCAGTACGTC. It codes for CASSPGLAANYEQYV.

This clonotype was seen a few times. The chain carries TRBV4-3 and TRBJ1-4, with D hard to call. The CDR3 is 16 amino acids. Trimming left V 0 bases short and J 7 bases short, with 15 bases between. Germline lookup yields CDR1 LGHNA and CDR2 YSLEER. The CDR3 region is CASSQEEGGWGEKLFF. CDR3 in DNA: TGCGCCAGCAGCCAAGAAGAGGGCGGGTGGGGTGAAAAACTGTTTTTT.

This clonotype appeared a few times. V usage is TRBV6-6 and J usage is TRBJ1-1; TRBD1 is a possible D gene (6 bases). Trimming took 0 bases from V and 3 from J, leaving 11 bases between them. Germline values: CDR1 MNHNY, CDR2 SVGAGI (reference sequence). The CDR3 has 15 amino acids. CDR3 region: CASSYSQGLDTEAFF. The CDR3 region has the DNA TGTGCCAGCAGTTACTCCCAGGGGTTGGACACTGAAGCTTTCTTT.